This T cell receptor (beta chain) is from a study of control samples from healthy donors and cancer patients (TCRdb year 2020). V ends up 3 bases short and J 5 bases short, with an unmatched junction base count of 4. CDR1 LGHNA and CDR2 YSLEER are derived from the germline V gene. Taken from cysteine to phenylalanine, the CDR3 has 14 residues. Kept here is only the CDR3 DNA, which spans 42 bases and is read in frame from base 1. The method was the immunoSEQ multiplex PCR assay. Imported from immuneACCESS, the table was reduced by TCRdb to in-frame sequences with V and J called. These copies leave out some clones; in studies compared against another copy, an unresolved V gene accounts for under half, and the cause of the remainder is not known. This sample gives 400,000 to 450,000 clones in total; roughly 90% of them show up just once. Jointly, the top ten make up around 6.5% of the sample. As concerns this clone: The target of this receptor is not known. No base quality values were provided; no much bigger clone lies one nucleotide off.

The TCR sequence derives from a man aged 35-49 years with head and neck cancer. What was sequenced was PBMCs. This receptor chain uses TRBV4-3 and TRBJ1-5; 7 junctional bases match TRBD1. Read as DNA, the sequence is TGCGCCAGCAGCCAGGACAGGTCTGATCAGCCCCAGCATTTT. This codes for CASSQDRSDQPQHF.